Below, 28 T cell receptor beta chains from the same sample are listed, as sequenced in a study of long-term antiretroviral therapy in people with HIV. They ran version v3.0 of the immunoSEQ assay at survey level. The repertoire was sequenced with immunoSEQ multiplex PCR; TCRdb's copy has only in-frame clones and lacks some. Of over 25,000 clones listed, roughly 82% are singletons. Sample: unsorted PBMCs, taken 1.1 years before starting antiretroviral therapy. The receptors here all came from a woman aged 25 to 39 with HIV.

J is TRBJ1-1 and V is TRBV7-2, with TRBD1 identical over 8 bases. This CDR3 contains 15 residues. Germline lookup yields CDR1 SGHTA and CDR2 FQGNSA. V gave up 0 bases and J gave up 6 bases; unmatched junction bases: 6. CDR3 in amino acids: CASSLAPTGVSEAFF. The DNA for the CDR3 is TGTGCCAGCAGCTTAGCCCCGACAGGGGTCTCTGAAGCTTTCTTT. Using reference TRBV7-2 and TRBJ1-1 for the parts outside the CDR3, the full variable domain is GAGVSQSPSNKVTEKGKDVELRCDPISGHTALYWYRQSLGQGLEFLIYFQGNSAPDKSGLPSDRFSAERTGGSVSTLTIQRTQQEDSAVYLCASSLAPTGVSEAFFGQGTRLTVV.

The gene calls are TRBV19 and TRBJ1-5; the D gene is possibly TRBD1 (6 bases). The germline gives CDR1 LNHDA, CDR2 SQIVND (reference sequence). V lost 1 base, J lost 1 base, and 8 bases lay in between. CDR3 length: 15 amino acids. The CDR3, as DNA: TGTGCCAGTAGTATAGCCGGGACAAGCAATCAGCCCCAGCATTTT. Protein product: CASSIAGTSNQPQHF. Filled out from reference TRBV19 and TRBJ1-5, the complete variable domain reads DGGITQSPKYLFRKEGQNVTLSCEQNLNHDAMYWYRQDPGQGLRLIYYSQIVNDFQKGDIAEGYSVSREKKESFPLTVTSAQKNPTAFYLCASSIAGTSNQPQHFGDGTRLSIL.

J is TRBJ1-1 and V is TRBV7-6; the D is unclear. The CDR3 has 13 residues. Trimming took 0 bases from V and 2 from J, leaving 4 bases between them. The germline CDR1 and CDR2 sequences are SGHVS and FNYEAQ. Here the CDR3 reads CASSLAGNTEAFF. The CDR3 DNA reads as TGTGCCAGCAGCTTAGCTGGCAACACTGAAGCTTTCTTT. Full variable domain (rest looked up from reference TRBV7-6 and TRBJ1-1): GAGVSQSPRYKVTKRGQDVALRCDPISGHVSLYWYRQALGQGPEFLTYFNYEAQQDKSGLPNDRFSAERPEGSISTLTIQRTEQRDSAMYRCASSLAGNTEAFFGQGTRLTVV.

This clone was counted only a few times. The chain is built from TRBV7-9 and TRBJ1-1; D remains unclear. Germline V gene data show CDR1 as SEHNR and CDR2 as FQNEAQ (reference sequence). The V end lost 8 bases, the J end lost 4 bases, and 14 bases lay between the germline ends. This CDR3 contains 13 residues. This chain's CDR3 is CASLQEWGTEAFF. The CDR3 region has the DNA TGTGCCAGCCTTCAAGAGTGGGGCACTGAAGCTTTCTTT.

This rearrangement joins TRBV18 to TRBJ2-3; 9 positions agree with TRBD2. The CDR3 extends over 15 amino acids. J lost 4 bases, V lost 3 bases, and 5 bases had no gene match. The germline V gene encodes CDR1 KGHSH and CDR2 LQKENI. The CDR3 sequence is CASSPFGLASDTQYF. DNA of the CDR3: TGTGCCAGCTCACCTTTTGGACTAGCGTCAGATACGCAGTATTTT. The complete variable domain, with remaining parts taken from reference TRBV18 and TRBJ2-3, reads NAGVMQNPRHLVRRRGQEARLRCSPMKGHSHVYWYRQLPEEGLKFMVYLQKENIIDESGMPKERFSAEFPKEGPSILRIQQVVRGDSAAYFCASSPFGLASDTQYFGPGTRLTVL.

The chain carries TRBV11-2 and TRBJ2-5, with a tentative D call TRBD1 (6 bases). The CDR3 covers 15 residues. V was clipped by 0 bases and J by 2 bases, with 10 bases between them. The germline V gene has CDR1 SGHAT and CDR2 FQNNGV. The CDR3 DNA reads TGTGCCAGCAGCTTAGATGAGGGGGTTCAAGAGACCCAGTACTTC. Protein product: CASSLDEGVQETQYF.

The V and J genes are TRBV7-6 and TRBJ1-3, with D unclear. This CDR3 contains 12 residues. The V end was cut by 5 bases, the J end by 1 base, with 3 bases between. Germline CDR1 SGHVS, CDR2 FNYEAQ. CDR3 residues: CASSPSGNTIYF. CDR3 coding DNA: TGTGCCAGCAGCCCATCTGGAAACACCATATATTTT.

V and J are TRBV7-2 and TRBJ1-4; no reliable D call. The V end was cut by 5 bases, the J end by 8 bases, with 15 bases between. The CDR3 spans 14 residues. The germline CDR1 and CDR2 sequences are SGHTA and FQGNSA. Written as DNA, the CDR3 is TGTGCCAGCAGCCCCCAGATTGTAGGCGAAAAACTGTTTTTT. Its translation is CASSPQIVGEKLFF.

V gene TRBV7-9 combines with J gene TRBJ2-2; D unresolved. Germline CDR1 and CDR2: SEHNR and FQNEAQ (reference sequence). Trimming stripped 11 bases from V and 3 bases from J, with 16 bases between. The CDR3 runs to 14 residues. The CDR3 is CAGHEAGDTGELFF. The CDR3 DNA reads as TGTGCCGGCCACGAAGCTGGGGACACCGGGGAGCTGTTTTTT.

The chain joins TRBV9 to TRBJ1-3; D unresolved. The V end was cut by 0 bases, the J end by 7 bases, with 5 bases between. Germline V gives CDR1 SGDLS, CDR2 YYNGEE. This CDR3 is built from 12 residues. The CDR3 nucleotides read TGTGCCAGCAGCGTAGCGTATAACACCATATATTTT. Translated: CASSVAYNTIYF.

This clone showed up just a few times. This chain uses TRBV2 with TRBJ1-2; possible D gene TRBD1, 5 bases. The germline V gene encodes CDR1 SNHLY and CDR2 FYNNEI. With 7 bases removed from V and 7 bases from J, the gap between germline ends came to 10 bases. The CDR3 has 11 residues. CDR3 nucleotides: TGTGCCAGCATGGGGGGAACTGGCTACACCTTC. This codes for CASMGGTGYTF.

The chain combines TRBV9 with TRBJ1-2; D is unresolved. Trimming stripped 1 base from V and 6 bases from J, with 16 bases between. Germline CDR1 is SGDLS and CDR2 is YYNGEE. The CDR3 is made up of 15 amino acids. In DNA form, the CDR3 reads TGTGCCAGCAGCGTACTCGTCAAGGCTCGCGATGGCTACACCTTC. Translation: CASSVLVKARDGYTF.

The rearrangement uses TRBV11-2 and TRBJ1-3; D gene unclear. The germline gives CDR1 SGHAT, CDR2 FQNNGV. The CDR3 sequence is 14 residues long. V was clipped by 1 base and J by 0 bases, with 4 bases between them. As DNA, the CDR3 is TGTGCCAGCAGCTTAGCAGGCTCTGGAAACACCATATATTTT. This gives the protein CASSLAGSGNTIYF.

The chain has TRBV29-1 and TRBJ1-1; the D is unclear. Deletions cut 0 bases from V and 6 bases from J, with 8 bases between. The CDR3 totals 12 residues. Germline V lookup: CDR1 SQVTM, CDR2 ANQGSEA. The CDR3 DNA reads TGCAGCGTTGAAGAAGGAGTTCCTGAAGCTTTCTTT. This gives the protein CSVEEGVPEAFF.

This clone was seen a few times. This sequence joins TRBV27 and TRBJ1-2, with 8 positions matching TRBD1. With V trimmed by 3 bases and J by 8 bases, 5 bases remained unmatched. The CDR3 contains 13 residues. The germline gives CDR1 MNHEY, CDR2 SMNVEV (reference sequence). The CDR3 loop is CASSFQTGVGYTF. The CDR3, as DNA: TGTGCCAGCAGTTTCCAGACAGGGGTCGGCTACACCTTC.

This clone appeared once. CDR3 residues: CASSARLTTSGKTYEQYV. In DNA form, the CDR3 reads TGTGCCAGCAGTGCACGACTCACAACTAGCGGTAAAACCTACGAGCAGTACGTC. The chain employs TRBV2 and TRBJ2-7, with 8 positions matching TRBD2. After removal of 4 bases from V and 2 bases from J, the junction contained 16 bases not matched to a gene. The germline gives CDR1 SNHLY, CDR2 FYNNEI. CDR3 length equals 18 residues.

V gene TRBV28 combines with J gene TRBJ2-4, with D possibly being TRBD1 (5 bases). Germline CDR1 reads MDHEN; CDR2 reads SYDVKM. V was clipped by 10 bases and J by 8 bases, with 12 bases between them. The CDR3 consists of 11 residues. CDR3 sequence (DNA): TGTGCCACCACCGCCAGGGACATTCAGTACTTC. Protein: CATTARDIQYF.

The chain combines TRBV5-1 with TRBJ2-1; tentative D call: TRBD1 (5 bases). This CDR3 contains 15 residues. Trimming stripped 5 bases from V and 0 bases from J, with 12 bases between. Germline V gene data show CDR1 as SGHRS and CDR2 as YFSETQ. CDR3 in amino acids: CASRDRQSSYNEQFF. The CDR3 DNA reads TGCGCCAGCAGGGATAGACAGAGCTCCTACAATGAGCAGTTCTTC.

The chain uses TRBV19 and TRBJ1-2, with 7 positions matching TRBD1. CDR1 and CDR2 (germline): LNHDA, SQIVND (reference sequence). The V and J ends lost 5 bases and 6 bases, in that order; junction bases with no gene match: 9. This CDR3 comprises 14 residues. The CDR3 bases are TGTGCCAGTAGTGAACGGGACAGCGCGAATGGCTACACCTTC. Protein product: CASSERDSANGYTF.

V is TRBV5-1 and J is TRBJ2-2; D is uncertain. Germline V gene data show CDR1 as SGHRS and CDR2 as YFSETQ. This CDR3 contains 15 residues. V was cut by 0 bases and J by 0 bases, with 6 bases left in between. The CDR3 coding sequence is TGCGCCAGCAGCTTGGCCTTGTCGAACACCGGGGAGCTGTTTTTT. This encodes CASSLALSNTGELFF.

This chain connects TRBV5-1 to TRBJ1-6; a possible D gene is TRBD1 (6 bases). Germline V gene lookup returns CDR1 SGHRS and CDR2 YFSETQ. The CDR3 is made up of 14 amino acids. With 1 base removed from V and 7 bases from J, the gap between germline ends came to 9 bases. CDR3 sequence reads: CASSLNRENSPLHF. The CDR3 DNA reads as TGCGCCAGCAGCTTGAACAGGGAAAATTCACCCCTCCACTTT.

The chain has TRBV6-6 and TRBJ2-2, with a possible D match to TRBD1 (5 bases). V lost 5 bases and J lost 6, with 10 bases in between. The CDR3 loop spans 13 amino acids. Germline CDR1 MNHNY, CDR2 SVGAGI (reference sequence). CDR3: CASSKGWSGELFF. CDR3 DNA sequence: TGTGCCAGCAGTAAGGGGTGGTCCGGGGAGCTGTTTTTT.

This clone was detected once. V usage is TRBV6-6 and J usage is TRBJ1-3; no clear D gene. Germline values: CDR1 MNHNY, CDR2 SVGAGI (reference sequence). The CDR3 consists of 16 residues. Trimming removed 3 bases at V and 0 bases at J, with 12 bases between. CDR3 in amino acids: CASSYSDGRSGNTIYF. The CDR3 DNA sequence: TGTGCCAGCAGTTATTCGGACGGACGCTCTGGAAACACCATATATTTT.

V usage is TRBV6-5 and J usage is TRBJ2-3; TRBD2 is a possible D gene (5 bases). The V end lost 2 bases, the J end lost 1 base, and 10 bases lay between the germline ends. The CDR3 runs 15 residues. The germline CDR1 and CDR2 sequences are MNHEY and SVGAGI. CDR3 sequence (DNA): TGTGCCAGCAGTTACCTGTCCGGGGGCACAGATACGCAGTATTTT. Translated, it gives CASSYLSGGTDTQYF.

This clone showed up just a few times. This chain links TRBV9 with TRBJ2-5, with 8 bases that match TRBD1. Germline values: CDR1 SGDLS, CDR2 YYNGEE. Germline trimming cut 3 bases from V and 5 bases from J; bases unmatched to any gene: 6. This CDR3 spans 14 amino acids. Here the CDR3 reads CASSEFGQGETQYF. The CDR3 DNA reads as TGTGCCAGCAGCGAATTTGGACAGGGCGAGACCCAGTACTTC.

The V and J genes are TRBV28 and TRBJ1-1; the D gene is possibly TRBD1 (5 bases). The CDR3 has 13 amino acids. V was cut by 2 bases and J by 11 bases, with 15 bases left in between. The germline V gene has CDR1 MDHEN and CDR2 SYDVKM. CDR3 sequence (DNA): TGTGCCAGCAGTTTAATTGGTGGGGCTGGGGCTTTCTTT. It is translated as CASSLIGGAGAFF. The full variable domain, in which reference TRBV28 and TRBJ1-1 provide the parts outside the CDR3, is DVKVTQSSRYLVKRTGEKVFLECVQDMDHENMFWYRQDPGLGLRLIYFSYDVKMKEKGDIPEGYSVSREKKERFSLILESASTNQTSMYLCASSLIGGAGAFFGQGTRLTVV.

This clone was seen a few times. The chain couples TRBV19 to TRBJ1-5; D uncertain. The CDR3 has 14 residues. Trimming stripped 6 bases from V and 7 bases from J, with 16 bases between. The germline V gene encodes CDR1 LNHDA and CDR2 SQIVND (reference sequence). The CDR3 region has the DNA TGTGCCAGTAGCCCGCCCTCCGGGAGGCAGCCCCAGCATTTT. It translates to CASSPPSGRQPQHF. Full variable domain (missing parts from reference TRBV19 and TRBJ1-5): DGGITQSPKYLFRKEGQNVTLSCEQNLNHDAMYWYRQDPGQGLRLIYYSQIVNDFQKGDIAEGYSVSREKKESFPLTVTSAQKNPTAFYLCASSPPSGRQPQHFGDGTRLSIL.

The gene calls are TRBV15 and TRBJ2-2; maybe TRBD1 (5 bases). CDR1 and CDR2 (germline): LNHNV, YYDKDF (reference sequence). Trimming stripped 5 bases from V and 5 bases from J, with 21 bases between. There are 17 residues in the CDR3. The CDR3 coding sequence is TGTGCCACCAGCGACCCCTCAGGGAAAGGGTTGACCGGGGAGCTGTTTTTT. This encodes CATSDPSGKGLTGELFF. The variable domain in full, completed from reference TRBV15 and TRBJ2-2, reads DAMVIQNPRYQVTQFGKPVTLSCSQTLNHNVMYWYQQKSSQAPKLLFHYYDKDFNNEADTPDNFQSRRPNTSFCFLDIRSPGLGDTAMYLCATSDPSGKGLTGELFFGEGSRLTVL.